The rows below give T cell receptor beta chains drawn from one sample of a study of post-analysis software for immune sequencing data. Each CDR3 protein is one row after TCRdb ran MiXCR on the PCR reads. Seen here are 350,000 to 500,000 distinct CDR3 sequences, about 40% observed once, and the top ten hold about 7.6%. The sequencing input was blood. The receptors here all came from a girl aged 2-9 years with multiple sclerosis. Both conserved end residues are part of each CDR3. The D gene is left open where the match is weak. Rows may omit the clone size; those that give it use once, few, many or a size class.

v_gene	j_gene	d_gene	abundance	len	CDR3nt	CDR3aa
TRBV28	TRBJ2-7	TRBD1	few	13	TGTGCCAGCAGACGATACAGGGGGGACGAGCAGTACTTC	CASRRYRGDEQYF
TRBV4-2	TRBJ1-1	.	.	14	TGTGCCAGCAGCCAAGATAACATGAACACTGAAGCTTTCTTT	CASSQDNMNTEAFF
TRBV10-3	TRBJ2-6	.	.	13	TGTGCCATACGGGAAACTGGGGCCAACGTCCTGACTTTC	CAIRETGANVLTF
TRBV3-1	TRBJ2-1	TRBD2	.	15	TGTGCCAGCAGCCGGCGGACTAGCGGGCACAATGAGCAGTTCTTC	CASSRRTSGHNEQFF
TRBV6-5	TRBJ1-1	.	.	13	TGTGCCAGCAGCACCGGGATGAACACTGAAGCTTTCTTT	CASSTGMNTEAFF
TRBV7-9	TRBJ2-1	TRBD2	few	17	TGTGCCAGCAGCCCTAGATGGACTAGCGGGGCCTACAATGAGCAGTTCTTC	CASSPRWTSGAYNEQFF
TRBV20-1	TRBJ2-7	.	.	15	TGCAGTGCTAGTCCCGAGGACGGGAGCTCCTACGAGCAGTACTTC	CSASPEDGSSYEQYF
TRBV7-9	TRBJ1-2	TRBD1	few	15	TGTGCCAGCAGCTTAGCCGGGCAGGGGGCTTTCGGCTACACCTTC	CASSLAGQGAFGYTF
TRBV10-3	TRBJ2-4	.	many	15	TGTGCCATCAGTGACGGGACAAAAGCCAAAAACATTCAGTACTTC	CAISDGTKAKNIQYF
TRBV12-3/TRBV12-4	TRBJ1-5	TRBD1	.	16	TGTGCCAGCACTACCGGGGGCAGGGGGATCAATCAGCCCCAGCATTTT	CASTTGGRGINQPQHF
TRBV7-2	TRBJ2-3	.	.	16	TGTGCCAGCAGCTTGTGGACATCCTCTTTCACAGATACGCAGTATTTT	CASSLWTSSFTDTQYF
TRBV9	TRBJ2-5	TRBD2	.	17	TGTGCCAGCAGCGTGACGGCTAGCGGGAGACCGCAAGAGACCCAGTACTTC	CASSVTASGRPQETQYF
TRBV29-1	TRBJ2-7	.	.	13	TGCAGCGTTGATGGGCTAGGCTCCTACGAGCAGTACTTC	CSVDGLGSYEQYF
TRBV5-4	TRBJ2-7	TRBD1	.	16	TGTGCCAGCAGCTTGGACCGGACAGGGGGCCCGTACGAGCAGTACTTC	CASSLDRTGGPYEQYF
TRBV7-9	TRBJ2-6	.	.	15	TGTGCCAGCAGCTTCTCAGAGACTGGGGCCAACGTCCTGACTTTC	CASSFSETGANVLTF
TRBV20-1	TRBJ2-6	.	.	15	TGCAGTGCGAGGGGCAGGAACTCTGGGGCCAACGTCCTGACTTTC	CSARGRNSGANVLTF
TRBV29-1	TRBJ1-2	.	.	13	TGCAGCGTTGTTGAAGTCCAGGCCGATGGCTACACCTTC	CSVVEVQADGYTF
TRBV5-1	TRBJ2-1	.	.	15	TGCGCCAGCGGCGGTTCCCCGAGCTCCTACAATGAGCAGTTCTTC	CASGGSPSSYNEQFF
TRBV6-5	TRBJ1-5	.	.	18	TGTGCCAGCAGTTATCCTCGCGGGGCACCTTATAGCAATCAGCCCCAGCATTTT	CASSYPRGAPYSNQPQHF
TRBV29-1	TRBJ1-2	.	many	14	TGCAGCGTTCGAGGACTACGGGCTAACTATGGCTACACCTTC	CSVRGLRANYGYTF
TRBV19	TRBJ2-1	TRBD2	.	16	TGTGCCAGTAGTAGGCCCTTCGGACTAGCTGTGGATGAGCAGTTCTTC	CASSRPFGLAVDEQFF
TRBV10-3	TRBJ2-5	.	few	11	TGTGCCATCAGCCGCTCAGAGACCCAGTACTTC	CAISRSETQYF
TRBV4-3	TRBJ2-3	TRBD2	.	16	TGCGCCAGCAGCCAACGAGCGGGAGCTGCCCCAGATACGCAGTATTTT	CASSQRAGAAPDTQYF
TRBV20-1	TRBJ1-5	.	.	17	TGCAGTGCTAGAGATGGTTTGCGACAGGCGAGCAATCAGCCCCAGCATTTT	CSARDGLRQASNQPQHF
TRBV21-1	TRBJ2-1	.	few	21	TGTGCCAGCAGCAAAGACCTTGAATGGCAGTGCCTATTGCCTTCCTACAATGAGCAGTTCTTC	CASSKDLEWQCLLPSYNEQFF
TRBV12-3/TRBV12-4	TRBJ2-1	.	.	16	TGTGCCAGCAGTCCACGGACTCTGAGCTCCTACAATGAGCAGTTCTTC	CASSPRTLSSYNEQFF
TRBV18	TRBJ2-1	TRBD2	.	19	TGTGCCAGCTCACCATCAGAGGGACTAGCGGGAGTATCCTACAATGAGCAGTTCTTC	CASSPSEGLAGVSYNEQFF
TRBV18	TRBJ1-2	.	.	14	TGTGCCAGCTCCCGACGGACAGAAGACTATGGCTACACCTTC	CASSRRTEDYGYTF
TRBV6-2/TRBV6-3	TRBJ2-7	.	.	14	TGTGCCAGCAGTTACTTCGCTGGATCCTACGAGCAGTACTTC	CASSYFAGSYEQYF
TRBV13	TRBJ2-1	TRBD1	few	15	TGTGCCAGCAGCCAACCCCCCGACAGGGGAAATGAGCAGTTCTTC	CASSQPPDRGNEQFF
TRBV15	TRBJ2-1	.	.	13	TGTGCCACCAGCAGAGATCTTAGCAATGAGCAGTTCTTC	CATSRDLSNEQFF
TRBV5-1	TRBJ1-1	.	few	12	TGCGCCAGCAGCTCCCGGGACACTGAAGCTTTCTTT	CASSSRDTEAFF
TRBV18	TRBJ2-3	.	few	14	TGTGCCAGCTCACCACCGCGGGGCACAGATACGCAGTATTTT	CASSPPRGTDTQYF
TRBV27	TRBJ2-5	TRBD2	.	14	TGTGCCAGCAGTTTACTAGCGGAACAAGAGACCCAGTACTTC	CASSLLAEQETQYF
TRBV15	TRBJ2-5	.	.	15	TGTGCCACCAGCAGAGATCCAGCCGGTTTGTGGGCCCAGTACTTC	CATSRDPAGLWAQYF
TRBV6-6	TRBJ2-7	TRBD1	.	13	TGTGCCACCGGGCGGGACAGGGGCTACGAGCAGTACTTC	CATGRDRGYEQYF
TRBV5-1	TRBJ2-7	.	few	16	TGCGCCAGCAGCTCAAGCCCCAGGGGTGACTCCTACGAGCAGTACTTC	CASSSSPRGDSYEQYF
TRBV28	TRBJ1-4	.	.	15	TGTGCCAGCAGGTCCCCAATCTCAACTAATGAAAAACTGTTTTTT	CASRSPISTNEKLFF
TRBV20-1	TRBJ2-7	.	.	13	TGCAGTGCTAGAGAAGAGATCGGTTACGAGCAGTACTTC	CSAREEIGYEQYF
TRBV27	TRBJ2-3	TRBD2	many	16	TGTGCCAGCAGTTTACTGGCTAGCGGGGGCACAGATACGCAGTATTTT	CASSLLASGGTDTQYF
TRBV3-1	TRBJ1-1	.	.	13	TGTGCCAGCAGTCGCGGTACACAGGGTAAAGCTTTCTTT	CASSRGTQGKAFF
TRBV5-1	TRBJ1-2	.	few	13	TGCGCCAGCAGCCTAAGCAGTAACTATGGCTACACCTTC	CASSLSSNYGYTF
TRBV20-1	TRBJ2-7	.	.	15	TGCAGTGCTACTTCACGAAGGGGGGGACACTACGAGCAGTACTTC	CSATSRRGGHYEQYF
TRBV20-1	TRBJ1-1	TRBD1	.	12	TGCAGGGCTCAGGGGGGGGACACTGAAGCTTTCTTT	CRAQGGDTEAFF
TRBV7-2	TRBJ2-3	.	.	14	TGTGCCAGCAGCTTAGGGGGTCTTGTAGATACGCAGTATTTT	CASSLGGLVDTQYF
TRBV28	TRBJ2-3	TRBD2	.	17	TGTGCCAGCAGCCCCCCAGCGGGAGGGTCTGGCACAGATACGCAGTATTTT	CASSPPAGGSGTDTQYF
TRBV12-3/TRBV12-4	TRBJ2-4	.	.	14	TGTGCCAGCAGTCTCTTGGAGGGTAGTAACATTCAGTACTTC	CASSLLEGSNIQYF
TRBV28	TRBJ2-1	TRBD1	.	15	TGTGCCAGCAGAGCAATAAGACAGGGCTACAATGAGCAGTTCTTC	CASRAIRQGYNEQFF
TRBV7-2	TRBJ2-5	.	few	16	TGTGCCAGCAGCTTAGTCGGCCTAGCCTATTCGGAGACCCAGTACTTC	CASSLVGLAYSETQYF
TRBV29-1	TRBJ2-1	TRBD1	.	14	TGCAGCGTTGGCCTTATTGACAGGGCGGATGAGCAGTTCTTC	CSVGLIDRADEQFF
TRBV28	TRBJ2-7	TRBD1	.	15	TGTGCCAGCACATCCACCGGGACAGGACGATACGAGCAGTACTTC	CASTSTGTGRYEQYF